Listed below are T cell receptor beta chains from one sample, sequenced in a study of shared clonotypes between healthy human individuals. Some clones are missing from TCRdb's copy, which holds only in-frame ones; the method was immunoSEQ multiplex PCR. The sample carries about 1.1 million clones, 75% to 80% recorded once. The sample comprised memory CD4+ T cells from PBMCs. The receptor source for this set is a man aged 18 to 29 in good health. Some clones in this sample may be carry-over from other donors' samples. Each CDR3 is given without its conserved first and last residue.

>TRBV11-3|TRBJ2-5
ASSPGGTGQETQY
>TRBV5-6|TRBJ2-5
ASSLSWQGRYGETQY
>TRBV30|TRBJ1-5
AWSIRLFGNQPQH
>TRBV15|TRBJ2-3
ATSRGRADTQY
>TRBV27|TRBJ1-2
ASSSTGNYGYT
>TRBV6-4|TRBJ2-3
ASSDSLAGVDTQY
>TRBV28|TRBJ2-1
ASSLPSGPSSDEQF
>TRBV7-9|TRBJ2-3
ASSPYRDTQY
>TRBV7-2|TRBJ1-2
ASSLHGSNYGYT
>TRBV5-1|TRBJ2-1
ASSLQGASYNEQF
>TRBV4-2|TRBJ2-7
ASSQDAGGPGYEQY
>TRBV30|TRBJ1-5
AWSGQGAGQPQH
>TRBV6-1|TRBJ2-3
ASSEQPTSTDTQY
>TRBV6-1|TRBJ1-2
ASSEASTRGGYT
>TRBV4-1|TRBJ1-2
ASSQSLSLDYGYT
>TRBV2|TRBJ2-1
ASRPGTSANNEQF
>TRBV20-1|TRBJ2-1
SASEAGDSF
>TRBV11-3|TRBJ2-1
ASSPGREGWNEQF
>TRBV2|TRBJ2-7
ASAETGGRQVNEQY
>TRBV5-4|TRBJ1-4
ASSPVGENEKLF
>TRBV5-6|TRBJ2-3
ASSRQVDTQY
>TRBV28|TRBJ1-5
ASKGSGNQPQH
>TRBV5-1|TRBJ1-4
ASSLEPDGKLF
>TRBV9|TRBJ2-1
ASSQGLAGLRGEQF
>TRBV7-2|TRBJ2-5
ASSFTQGQTQY
>TRBV6-1|TRBJ1-4
ASQGGLATNEKLF
>TRBV6-6|TRBJ2-3
ASSRSDKSSDTQY
>TRBV18|TRBJ1-2
ASSEYRGGYGYT
>TRBV7-9|TRBJ1-3
ASSLARISSGNTIY
>TRBV5-1|TRBJ2-5
ASSFGGRARETQY
>TRBV6-5|TRBJ2-7
ASSYSSGRTYEQY
>TRBV28|TRBJ1-2
ASAGLRGFLGYT
>TRBV2|TRBJ1-4
ASSRTGFIDEKLF
>TRBV29-1|TRBJ2-2
SAPRQGTGELF
>TRBV27|TRBJ1-4
ASRTIQGSSEKLF
>TRBV28|TRBJ2-1
ASTALGLAGGIGQF
>TRBV7-3|TRBJ2-2
ASSLAGSRTGELF
>TRBV18|TRBJ1-1
ASSPLGTGAYNTEAF
>TRBV5-1|TRBJ2-2
ASSLRGGTGNTGELF
>TRBV4-1|TRBJ2-7
ASSDRPFLGDEQY
>TRBV27|TRBJ1-1
ASSLNSVRGGTEAF
>TRBV5-1|TRBJ2-6
ASSALPGANVLT
>TRBV29-1|TRBJ1-1
SVGRLNTEAF
>TRBV6-1|TRBJ2-1
ASSGPTSGRGIYNEQF
>TRBV5-1|TRBJ2-2
ASMAGTPNTGELF
>TRBV25-1|TRBJ1-1
ASRRRGGAPNTEAF
>TRBV5-1|TRBJ2-6
ASSWGNGANVLT
>TRBV2|TRBJ1-1
ASSEFPPEAF
>TRBV9|TRBJ2-1
ASSARLAGYNEQF
>TRBV5-1|TRBJ2-7
ASSLGPSGRALEQY
>TRBV4-1|TRBJ2-7
ASSPGEGHEQY
>TRBV6-1|TRBJ1-1
ASSQQGVGTEAF
>TRBV27|TRBJ2-3
ASSLGQTRTPDTQY